One sample yielded the 27 T cell receptor beta chains listed below, sequenced in a study of T cell responses to AZD1222 COVID-19 vaccine. Assay: immunoSEQ multiplex PCR; the TCRdb copy retains only in-frame clones and omits some. Of roughly 100,000 clones in the sample, around 91% are singletons; the top ten hold about 5%. This sample comprised peripheral blood, obtained on day 0 of AZD1222 vaccination. These receptor sequences come from an adult in good health.

The CDR3 protein is CASSLSGANYGYTF. In nucleotides, the CDR3 is TGTGCCAGCAGTTTATCGGGAGCTAACTATGGCTACACCTTC. This chain uses TRBV27 with TRBJ1-2; the D is unclear. CDR3 length: 14 amino acids. The V end lost 0 bases, the J end lost 0 bases, and 5 bases lay between the germline ends. Germline V gene data show CDR1 as MNHEY and CDR2 as SMNVEV (reference sequence).

This sequence joins TRBV30 and TRBJ1-4; D is ambiguous. The germline CDR1 and CDR2 sequences are GTSNPN and SVGIG (reference sequence). There are 13 residues in the CDR3. V was pared by 7 bases and J by 6 bases, with 15 bases between. This CDR3 reads CAFGATMHEKLFF. CDR3 DNA: TGTGCCTTTGGTGCCACAATGCATGAAAAACTGTTTTTT.

This clone was observed a handful of times. This chain joins TRBV6-5 and TRBJ2-5; D uncertain. The CDR3 totals 15 residues. The germline V gene encodes CDR1 MNHEY and CDR2 SVGAGI. The V and J ends lost 6 bases and 4 bases respectively, with 18 bases between them. The CDR3 bases are TGTGCCAGCAGCCGAGACGATGGGTCCCCAGAGACCCAGTACTTC. Its translation: CASSRDDGSPETQYF.

The chain joins TRBV5-6 to TRBJ1-5; 7 bases fit TRBD1. Germline-derived CDR1 and CDR2 are SGHDT and YYEEEE. With 4 bases clipped from V and 5 bases from J, the junction kept 3 bases outside the gene matches. There are 13 residues in the CDR3. CDR3 coding DNA: TGTGCCAGCAGCAGACAGGGTGATCAGCCCCAGCATTTT. Protein: CASSRQGDQPQHF.

The chain uses TRBV5-1 and TRBJ1-1; D gene ambiguous. CDR3 length equals 13 residues. Germline CDR1 and CDR2: SGHRS and YFSETQ. The CDR3 DNA sequence: TGCGTCTCTCGGGTTTCCATGAACACTGAAGCTTTCTTT. This encodes CVSRVSMNTEAFF.

The chain recombines TRBV15 with TRBJ1-6; 8 bases align to TRBD1. CDR1 is LNHNV, CDR2 YYDKDF, per germline (reference sequence). V shed 5 bases and J 7 bases; nucleotides not matched to a gene: 13. The CDR3 runs 17 residues. CDR3 sequence reads: CATSHLQGQATNSPLHF. The CDR3 region has the DNA TGTGCCACCAGCCACCTCCAGGGACAGGCCACAAATTCACCCCTCCACTTT.

This chain's CDR3 is CASSVSGGSLYEQYF. CDR3 DNA: TGTGCCAGCAGCGTTAGCGGGGGCTCCCTCTACGAGCAGTACTTC. This chain joins TRBV11-3 and TRBJ2-7; TRBD2 aligns across 9 bases. CDR3 size: 15 residues. Germline CDR1 is SGHNT and CDR2 is YENEEA. Trimming removed 5 bases from V and 3 bases from J; junction bases left unmatched: 8.

The V gene is TRBV28, the J gene TRBJ2-4; no firm D call. V was trimmed by 7 bases and J by 0 bases, leaving 7 bases between them. The CDR3 loop spans 13 amino acids. CDR1 is MDHEN and CDR2 is SYDVKM in the germline V gene. As DNA, the CDR3 is TGTGCCAGCAATGAGCTAGCCAAAAACATTCAGTACTTC. Amino acid sequence: CASNELAKNIQYF.

This chain connects TRBV7-8 to TRBJ1-2; D is uncertain. This CDR3 is 13 amino acids long. Germline V lookup: CDR1 SGHVS, CDR2 FQNEAQ. V was clipped by 0 bases and J by 8 bases, with 10 bases between them. The CDR3 region has the DNA TGTGCCAGCAGCTTAGCAGGGAGCGGCGGCTACACCTTC. This encodes CASSLAGSGGYTF.

The rearrangement uses TRBV18 and TRBJ1-6; tentatively, D is TRBD1 (6 bases). Germline lookup yields CDR1 KGHSH and CDR2 LQKENI. The ends were cut back, 5 bases at V and 7 bases at J, with 21 bases in the middle. The CDR3 sequence is 17 residues long. The CDR3 DNA follows: TGTGCCAGCTCAGAACAAGAACAGGGCTTCCGCAATTCACCCCTCCACTTT. It encodes CASSEQEQGFRNSPLHF.

The chain has TRBV19 and TRBJ1-2, with a tentative D call TRBD1 (5 bases). The V and J ends lost 1 base and 5 bases respectively, with 17 bases between them. This CDR3 comprises 16 residues. Germline assignment: CDR1 LNHDA and CDR2 SQIVND (reference sequence). CDR3 residues: CASSIVAGTLAYGYTF. The CDR3 coding sequence is TGTGCCAGTAGTATAGTCGCGGGGACCTTAGCGTATGGCTACACCTTC.

The chain carries TRBV6-5 and TRBJ2-2; D not certain. The length of the CDR3 is 15 residues. V lost 0 bases and J lost 6, with 11 bases in between. From germline, CDR1 is MNHEY and CDR2 SVGAGI. The CDR3 nucleotides are TGTGCCAGCAGTTACTCGACCTATGTGGCCGGGGAGCTGTTTTTT. Amino acids: CASSYSTYVAGELFF.

The CDR3 reads CASNLRDTEAFF. In nucleotides, the CDR3 is TGTGCCAGCAACCTCCGGGACACTGAAGCTTTCTTT. J is TRBJ1-1 and V is TRBV6-5; D not resolved. V shed 7 bases and J shed 3 bases, with 9 bases lying between them. This CDR3 is built from 12 residues. Germline V gene sequence: CDR1 MNHEY, CDR2 SVGAGI.

This clone was detected once. V usage is TRBV3-1 (or the pseudogene TRBV3-2) and J usage is TRBJ2-3, with 7 bases matching TRBD1. The germline V gene has CDR1 LGHDT and CDR2 YNNKEL (reference sequence). This CDR3 comprises 15 residues. V dropped 2 bases and J dropped 0; count of bases not matched to a gene: 2. The DNA for the CDR3 is TGTGCCAGCAGCCAAAGGGGACAGAGCACAGATACGCAGTATTTT. This encodes CASSQRGQSTDTQYF.

The chain has TRBV18 and TRBJ2-1; 11 bases align to TRBD2. This CDR3 region has 15 residues. Trimming cost V 5 bases and J 5 bases; bases outside gene matches: 5. CDR1 is KGHSH and CDR2 is LQKENI in the germline V gene. CDR3 in DNA: TGTGCCAGCTCAACACTAGCGGGGGCACACAATGAGCAGTTCTTC. It yields the protein CASSTLAGAHNEQFF.

The chain uses TRBV5-1 and TRBJ2-7; D remains ambiguous. CDR1 is SGHRS, CDR2 YFSETQ, per germline. This CDR3 contains 12 residues. V was cut by 4 bases and J by 3 bases, with 8 bases left in between. The CDR3 loop reads CASSRPGYEQYF. DNA of the CDR3: TGCGCCAGCAGCCGACCCGGCTACGAGCAGTACTTC.

This chain connects TRBV19 to TRBJ1-2, with no clear D. CDR3 length: 13 amino acids. Germline assignment: CDR1 LNHDA and CDR2 SQIVND (reference sequence). V was trimmed by 4 bases and J by 5 bases, leaving 11 bases between them. The CDR3: CASSTGYPYGYTF. The CDR3, as DNA: TGTGCCAGTAGTACGGGGTATCCATATGGCTACACCTTC.

The CDR3 DNA reads TGTGCCAGCAGCCAAGACCCTTTGAGTATCAGTGAGCAGTTCTTC. Amino acid sequence: CASSQDPLSISEQFF. The genes are TRBV3-1 (or the pseudogene TRBV3-2) and TRBJ2-1; D gene uncertain. Trimming pared 0 bases from V and 9 bases from J, leaving 15 bases between. Germline CDR1 reads LGHDT; CDR2 reads YNNKEL (reference sequence). The CDR3 is 15 residues long.

The chain couples TRBV5-1 to TRBJ2-3, with D perhaps TRBD2 (5 bases). Trimming took 4 bases from V and 4 from J, leaving 10 bases between them. Germline assignment: CDR1 SGHRS and CDR2 YFSETQ. There are 13 residues in the CDR3. In DNA, the CDR3 is TGCGCCAGCAGCGATCAGGAGGCAGATACGCAGTATTTT. Its translation: CASSDQEADTQYF.

The chain recombines TRBV7-9 with TRBJ2-2, with D possibly being TRBD1 or TRBD2 (5 bases each). The germline V and J ends were trimmed by 2 bases and 1 base, with 8 bases remaining between them. CDR1 and CDR2 (germline): SEHNR, FQNEAQ (reference sequence). The CDR3 covers 15 residues. This chain's CDR3 is CASSLTRGNTGELFF. The CDR3, as DNA: TGTGCCAGCAGCTTAACTAGGGGGAACACCGGGGAGCTGTTTTTT.

The rearrangement links TRBV10-2 to TRBJ2-2; no firm D call. Deletions cut 0 bases from V and 2 bases from J, with 13 bases between. Germline CDR1 is WSHSY and CDR2 is SAAADI. The CDR3 length is 17 residues. Here the CDR3 DNA reads TGCGCCAGCAGTGAGTCGATTCTACAGCTTAACACCGGGGAGCTGTTTTTT. This encodes CASSESILQLNTGELFF.

This chain links TRBV3-1 (or the pseudogene TRBV3-2) with TRBJ1-1; a weak D match, TRBD1 (5 bases). The CDR3 loop spans 14 amino acids. From germline, CDR1 is LGHDT and CDR2 YNNKEL (reference sequence). Trimming cost V 4 bases and J 4 bases, with 13 bases left between them. CDR3 DNA: TGTGCCAGCAGCCTAGTGGGGGGTGGCACTGAAGCTTTCTTT. This encodes CASSLVGGGTEAFF.

V gene TRBV6-5 combines with J gene TRBJ1-1; D gene uncertain. Trimming removed 2 bases at V and 2 bases at J, with 3 bases between. The CDR3 extends over 12 amino acids. Germline V gives CDR1 MNHEY, CDR2 SVGAGI. The CDR3 loop is CASSYANTEAFF. CDR3 coding DNA: TGTGCCAGCAGTTACGCTAACACTGAAGCTTTCTTT.

The rearrangement joins TRBV10-3 to TRBJ2-3; 8 bases map to TRBD2. The CDR3 is 14 amino acids. V lost 6 bases, J lost 5 bases, and 7 bases stayed unmatched. The germline gives CDR1 ENHRY, CDR2 SYGVKD. For the CDR3, the DNA is TGTGCCATCAGCCCGGGGGGGCTTAAAGATACGCAGTATTTT. This gives the protein CAISPGGLKDTQYF.

The chain links TRBV5-1 to TRBJ1-6; TRBD1 might be the D (6 bases). This CDR3 contains 14 residues. Trimming took off 4 bases at V and 9 bases at J, with 14 bases between the two ends. Germline CDR1 SGHRS, CDR2 YFSETQ. The CDR3 sequence is CASSPTGNASPLHF. The CDR3 nucleotides read TGCGCCAGCAGCCCGACAGGTAATGCTTCACCCCTCCACTTT.

The V and J genes are TRBV9 and TRBJ2-1, with 11 bases identical to TRBD2. This CDR3 has 16 residues. Germline values: CDR1 SGDLS, CDR2 YYNGEE. Trimming took 5 bases from V and 7 from J; bases not matched to a gene: 11. The CDR3 loop reads CASSSRGSGGANEQFF. CDR3 nucleotide sequence: TGTGCCAGCAGTTCCCGAGGTAGCGGGGGGGCAAATGAGCAGTTCTTC.

This CDR3 reads CASSFAGSTDTQYF. In DNA form, the CDR3 reads TGTGCCAGCAGTTTTGCTGGGTCCACAGATACGCAGTATTTT. The rearrangement links TRBV28 to TRBJ2-3; D not resolved. Germline V gene sequence: CDR1 MDHEN, CDR2 SYDVKM. V was cut by 3 bases and J by 2 bases, with 9 bases left in between. The CDR3 extends over 14 amino acids.